Below are 24 T cell receptor beta chains sequenced from a single sample in a study of blood T cell repertoires in COVID-19 (dated by TCRdb to 2019 to 2021). Libraries came from the immunoSEQ multiplex PCR assay. Held by TCRdb, this immuneACCESS table contains in-frame sequences only and omits some clones. Under half of the omission traces to an unresolved V gene where checked; the cause of the rest is unknown. For this sample the table gives 130,000 or so clones, of which 80% to 90% were detected only once. About 27% of the sample rests with the top ten. The sample taken for sequencing was peripheral blood. Receptors were obtained from a man between 65 and 85 years old with active or convalescent COVID-19.

The V call is TRBV5-5, the J call TRBJ2-3; D may be TRBD2 (6 bases). The CDR3 has 15 amino acids. Germline CDR1 reads SGHKS; CDR2 reads YYEKEE (reference sequence). V shed 4 bases and J shed 2 bases, with 14 bases lying between them. The CDR3 DNA sequence: TGTGCCAGCAGCGGTGGGGACTGGACCACAGATACGCAGTATTTT. Residues: CASSGGDWTTDTQYF. Using reference TRBV5-5 and TRBJ2-3 for the parts outside the CDR3, the full variable domain is DAGVTQSPTHLIKTRGQQVTLRCSPISGHKSVSWYQQVLGQGPQFIFQYYEKEERGRGNFPDRFSARQFPNYSSELNVNALLLGDSALYLCASSGGDWTTDTQYFGPGTRLTVL.

This CDR3 reads CASSYKGTGATEAFF. The CDR3 bases are TGTGCCAGCAGTTACAAAGGGACAGGGGCCACTGAAGCTTTCTTT. The chain has TRBV6-6 and TRBJ1-1, with TRBD1 matching over 10 bases. The CDR3 loop spans 15 amino acids. Looked up from germline, CDR1 is MNHNY and CDR2 is SVGAGI (reference sequence). V was clipped by 2 bases and J by 4 bases; unmatched bases: 4.

This clone was seen more than once but under ten times. The CDR3 DNA reads TGTGCCATCAGTGAGCCGACACTCAACACTGAAGCTTTCTTT. Translating gives CAISEPTLNTEAFF. This chain joins TRBV10-3 and TRBJ1-1; D is uncertain. The CDR3 length is 14 residues. Deletions cut 2 bases from V and 2 bases from J, with 9 bases between. Germline assignment: CDR1 ENHRY and CDR2 SYGVKD.

This chain joins TRBV3-1 (or the pseudogene TRBV3-2) and TRBJ2-1, with a weak D call TRBD2 (5 bases). V lost 0 bases and J 7 bases, leaving 16 bases between the germline ends. The CDR3 runs to 16 residues. Germline-derived CDR1 and CDR2 are LGHDT and YNNKEL (reference sequence). As DNA, the CDR3 is TGTGCCAGCAGCCAAGATCTTACTAGTGCACGGAATGAGCAGTTCTTC. Translation gives CASSQDLTSARNEQFF.

This chain links TRBV5-1 with TRBJ1-5; 7 nucleotides line up with TRBD1. This CDR3 region has 17 residues. Germline-derived CDR1 and CDR2 are SGHRS and YFSETQ. With V trimmed by 3 bases and J by 2 bases, 11 bases remained unmatched. CDR3 protein: CASSWGTDRGGNQPQHF. CDR3 coding DNA: TGCGCCAGCAGCTGGGGGACAGACCGAGGAGGCAATCAGCCCCAGCATTTT.

The chain couples TRBV21-1 to TRBJ2-7; the table's D gene call, TRBD2, was not cross checked with the DNA. TRBV21-1 is flagged as a pseudogene. CDR3 length: 14 amino acids. The CDR3 DNA follows: TGTGCCAGCACCCCCAGGCGGGTCTCCTACGAGCAGTACTTC. Translation gives CASTPRRVSYEQYF.

V usage is TRBV27 and J usage is TRBJ1-4; TRBD1 aligns across 7 bases. Germline V gives CDR1 MNHEY, CDR2 SMNVEV (reference sequence). The CDR3 runs 14 residues. Losses at the gene ends were 5 bases for V and 3 bases for J; bases not matched to a gene: 3. The CDR3 loop reads CASSPGGANEKLFF. CDR3 bases: TGTGCCAGCAGTCCAGGGGGAGCTAATGAAAAACTGTTTTTT.

The chain has TRBV5-4 and TRBJ2-5, with D uncertain. The CDR3 sequence is 15 residues long. V lost 1 base and J 4 bases, leaving 14 bases between the germline ends. Germline values: CDR1 SGHNT, CDR2 YYREEE (reference sequence). CDR3 sequence: CASSLSGGRRETQYF. The CDR3 DNA is TGTGCCAGCAGCTTGTCCGGCGGAAGGCGAGAGACCCAGTACTTC.

CDR3 sequence reads: CASSVGTDNGYTF. The CDR3 DNA reads TGTGCCAGCAGCGTAGGGACAGACAATGGCTACACCTTC. This chain connects TRBV9 to TRBJ1-2; D is possibly TRBD1 (6 bases). V was pared by 0 bases and J by 6 bases, with 9 bases between. The CDR3 covers 13 residues. Per the germline V gene, CDR1 is SGDLS and CDR2 is YYNGEE.

The chain couples TRBV27 to TRBJ1-5; TRBD1 is a possible D gene (5 bases). V was clipped by 5 bases and J by 3 bases, with 17 bases between them. This CDR3 has 16 residues. Germline V gene sequence: CDR1 MNHEY, CDR2 SMNVEV (reference sequence). CDR3 amino acids: CASSPLAGINNQPQHF. The CDR3 DNA reads TGTGCCAGCAGTCCTTTGGCAGGGATAAACAATCAGCCCCAGCATTTT.

The rearrangement joins TRBV24-1 to TRBJ2-7; 8 bases fit TRBD1. The V gene end was trimmed by 4 bases and the J gene end by 5 bases; junction bases not matched to a gene: 12. The CDR3 is 16 residues long. Germline V CDR1 and CDR2: KGHDR, SFDVKD. The CDR3 bases are TGTGCCACCAGTGAGCCCGGGACAGGAGGCCCAGACGAGCAGTACTTC. Its protein product is CATSEPGTGGPDEQYF.

CDR3 DNA: TGTGCCAGCAGCTTTGGGCGGGGACAGGGAACCGGGGAGCTGTTTTTT. Translated, it gives CASSFGRGQGTGELFF. V and J are TRBV5-4 and TRBJ2-2, with TRBD1 identical over 9 bases. Losses at the gene ends were 2 bases for V and 5 bases for J; bases not matched to a gene: 7. The germline CDR1 and CDR2 sequences are SGHNT and YYREEE (reference sequence). This CDR3 has 16 amino acids.

The chain combines TRBV3-1 (or the pseudogene TRBV3-2) with TRBJ1-5, with TRBD1 matching 7 bases. V shed 3 bases, J shed 5 bases, and the junction held 4 bases outside the gene matches. CDR1 is LGHDT, CDR2 YNNKEL, per germline (reference sequence). The CDR3 loop spans 14 amino acids. The CDR3 loop reads CASSHRDSYQPQHF. CDR3 DNA: TGTGCCAGCAGCCATAGGGACAGTTATCAGCCCCAGCATTTT.

The chain carries TRBV6-5 and TRBJ1-6; D is perhaps TRBD1 (5 bases). Per germline, CDR1 MNHEY and CDR2 SVGAGI. V was trimmed by 6 bases and J by 7 bases, leaving 16 bases between them. The CDR3 loop spans 15 amino acids. For the CDR3, the DNA is TGTGCCAGCAGCCTCCGACAGCTAAGGAATTCACCCCTCCACTTT. It encodes CASSLRQLRNSPLHF.

The chain joins TRBV28 to TRBJ1-3; D may be TRBD1 (5 bases). This CDR3 contains 15 residues. Trimming shortened V by 5 bases and J by 4 bases, and 15 bases separated the two germline ends. The germline V gene encodes CDR1 MDHEN and CDR2 SYDVKM. The CDR3 DNA reads TGTGCCAGCAGTCCGACAGTTACCACCGGAAACACCATATATTTT. Translating gives CASSPTVTTGNTIYF.

This clone turned up a few times. The rearrangement joins TRBV7-9 to TRBJ2-5; TRBD1 matches at 8 bases. The V segment lost 3 bases and the J segment 4 bases; nucleotides outside the gene matches: 10. The CDR3 length is 16 residues. Germline lookup yields CDR1 SEHNR and CDR2 FQNEAQ (reference sequence). CDR3 region: CASSLSGHTGGETQYF. The CDR3 nucleotides are TGTGCCAGCAGCTTGAGCGGCCATACAGGGGGAGAGACCCAGTACTTC.

This clone is a singleton in its sample. This chain uses TRBV10-3 with TRBJ1-5, with a tentative D call TRBD1 (6 bases). Germline values: CDR1 ENHRY, CDR2 SYGVKD. The CDR3 covers 14 residues. V gave up 5 bases and J gave up 3 bases, with 11 bases separating them. CDR3 DNA sequence: TGTGCCATCAGTTCAGCAGGGGACAATCAGCCCCAGCATTTT. Protein sequence: CAISSAGDNQPQHF.

CDR3 sequence reads: CASSRVGTPNTEAFF. In DNA, the CDR3 is TGTGCCAGCTCACGCGTCGGGACACCGAACACTGAAGCTTTCTTT. The chain joins TRBV18 to TRBJ1-1; D is perhaps TRBD1 (6 bases). The CDR3 covers 15 residues. CDR1 KGHSH and CDR2 LQKENI come from the germline V gene. Deletions cut 4 bases from V and 1 base from J, with 13 bases between.

V gene TRBV4-2 combines with J gene TRBJ2-7; the match to TRBD2 covers 7 bases. The germline CDR1 and CDR2 sequences are LGHNA and YNFKEQ. V dropped 1 base and J dropped 4; count of bases not matched to a gene: 7. CDR3 length equals 15 residues. The CDR3: CASSQGSGALYEQYF. The CDR3 region has the DNA TGTGCCAGCAGCCAAGGGAGCGGGGCACTTTACGAGCAGTACTTC.

This chain joins TRBV3-1 (or the pseudogene TRBV3-2) and TRBJ2-3, with 13 bases fitting TRBD2. The junction had 3 bases not matched to a gene; V was cut back by 5 bases and J by 4 bases. From germline, CDR1 is LGHDT and CDR2 YNNKEL (reference sequence). The CDR3 contains 15 residues. CDR3 residues: CASSELAGGPDTQYF. The CDR3 DNA reads TGTGCCAGCAGCGAACTAGCGGGAGGGCCAGATACGCAGTATTTT.

The rearrangement joins TRBV6-6 to TRBJ2-2, with 8 bases lining up with TRBD1. The CDR3 spans 13 residues. The V and J ends lost 7 bases and 3 bases, in that order; junction bases with no gene match: 1. Germline V gene sequence: CDR1 MNHNY, CDR2 SVGAGI (reference sequence). The CDR3 DNA reads as TGTGCCAGCAAGACAGGGGACACCGGGGAGCTGTTTTTT. Its translation: CASKTGDTGELFF.

In this sample, this clone turned up once. Written as DNA, the CDR3 is TGTGCCAGTAGGACATCGGGACAGGGCCACTACAATGAGCAGTTCTTC. Amino acids: CASRTSGQGHYNEQFF. The gene calls are TRBV19 and TRBJ2-1; 9 nucleotides align to TRBD1. The germline V gene encodes CDR1 LNHDA and CDR2 SQIVND (reference sequence). The V gene end was trimmed by 6 bases and the J gene end by 3 bases; junction bases not matched to a gene: 9. This CDR3 is 16 amino acids long.

V is TRBV2 and J is TRBJ1-1; possibly TRBD1 for D (6 bases). This CDR3 is built from 14 residues. The germline V gene has CDR1 SNHLY and CDR2 FYNNEI. The V end was cut by 2 bases, the J end by 0 bases, with 7 bases between. CDR3 amino acids: CASSEQGMNTEAFF. The CDR3 nucleotides read TGTGCCAGCAGTGAACAGGGGATGAACACTGAAGCTTTCTTT.

The V and J genes are TRBV28 and TRBJ2-7; 10 nucleotides align to TRBD2. The V segment lost 4 bases and the J segment 4 bases; nucleotides outside the gene matches: 13. The CDR3 is 17 residues long. Germline V gene data show CDR1 as MDHEN and CDR2 as SYDVKM. The CDR3 region is CASSSASISGGLYEQYF. CDR3 in DNA: TGTGCCAGCAGTTCAGCCTCTATTAGCGGGGGGTTATACGAGCAGTACTTC.